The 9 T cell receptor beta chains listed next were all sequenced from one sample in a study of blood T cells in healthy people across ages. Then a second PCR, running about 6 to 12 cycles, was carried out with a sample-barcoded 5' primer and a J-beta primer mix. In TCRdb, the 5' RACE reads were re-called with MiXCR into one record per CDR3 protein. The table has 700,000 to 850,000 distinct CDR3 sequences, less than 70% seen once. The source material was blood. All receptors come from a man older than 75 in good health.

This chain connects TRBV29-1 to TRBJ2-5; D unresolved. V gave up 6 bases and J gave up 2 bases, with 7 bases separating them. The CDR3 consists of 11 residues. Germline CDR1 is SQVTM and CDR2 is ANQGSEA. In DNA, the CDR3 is TGCAGCGTGGCAGGTCAAGAGACCCAGTACTTC. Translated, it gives CSVAGQETQYF.

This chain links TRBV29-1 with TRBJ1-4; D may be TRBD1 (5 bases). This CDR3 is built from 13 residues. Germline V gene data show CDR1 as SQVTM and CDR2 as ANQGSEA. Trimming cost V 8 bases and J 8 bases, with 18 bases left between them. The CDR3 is CSIWGGVGEKLFF. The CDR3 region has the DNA TGCAGCATCTGGGGAGGGGTGGGGGAAAAACTGTTTTTT.

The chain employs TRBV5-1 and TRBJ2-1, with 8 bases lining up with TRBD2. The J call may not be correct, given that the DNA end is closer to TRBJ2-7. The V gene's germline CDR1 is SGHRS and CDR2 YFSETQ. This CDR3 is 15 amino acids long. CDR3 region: CASRESGSSYNEQYF. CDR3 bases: TGCGCCAGCAGAGAGAGCGGGAGCTCCTACAATGAGCAGTACTTC.

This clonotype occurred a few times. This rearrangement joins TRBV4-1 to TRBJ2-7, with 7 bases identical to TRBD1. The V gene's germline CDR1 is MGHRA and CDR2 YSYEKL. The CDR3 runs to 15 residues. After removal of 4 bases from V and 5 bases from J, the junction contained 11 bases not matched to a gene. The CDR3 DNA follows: TGCGCCAGCAGCCCTACAGGGGAGCGGTTTAACGAGCAGTACTTC. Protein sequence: CASSPTGERFNEQYF.

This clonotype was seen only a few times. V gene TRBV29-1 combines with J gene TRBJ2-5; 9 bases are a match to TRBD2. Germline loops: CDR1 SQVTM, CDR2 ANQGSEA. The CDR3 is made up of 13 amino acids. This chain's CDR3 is CGLRGRDQETQYF. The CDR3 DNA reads TGCGGGCTCCGCGGGAGGGATCAAGAGACCCAGTACTTC.

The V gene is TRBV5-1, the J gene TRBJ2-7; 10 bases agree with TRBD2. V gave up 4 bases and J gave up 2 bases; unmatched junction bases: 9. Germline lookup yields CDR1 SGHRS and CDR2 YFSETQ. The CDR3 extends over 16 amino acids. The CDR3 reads CASSLERTSGAYEQYF. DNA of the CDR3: TGCGCCAGCAGCCTAGAGAGGACTAGCGGCGCCTACGAGCAGTACTTC.

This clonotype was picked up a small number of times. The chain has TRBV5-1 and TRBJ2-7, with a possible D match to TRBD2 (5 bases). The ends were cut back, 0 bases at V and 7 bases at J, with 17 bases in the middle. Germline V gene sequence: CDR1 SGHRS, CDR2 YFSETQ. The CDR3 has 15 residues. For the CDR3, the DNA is TGCGCCAGCAGCTTGGTTTCCGGCGGGTCCGGGGAGCAGTACTTC. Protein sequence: CASSLVSGGSGEQYF. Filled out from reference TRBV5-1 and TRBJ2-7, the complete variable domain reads KAGVTQTPRYLIKTRGQQVTLSCSPISGHRSVSWYQQTPGQGLQFLFEYFSETQRNKGNFPGRFSGRQFSNSRSEMNVSTLELGDSALYLCASSLVSGGSGEQYFGPGTRLTVT.

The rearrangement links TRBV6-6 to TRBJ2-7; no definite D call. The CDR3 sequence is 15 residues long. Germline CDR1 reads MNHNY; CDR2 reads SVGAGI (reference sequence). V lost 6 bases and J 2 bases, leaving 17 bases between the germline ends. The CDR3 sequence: CASSSDNFITYEQYF. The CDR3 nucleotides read TGTGCCAGCAGCTCTGACAACTTTATAACCTACGAGCAGTACTTC.

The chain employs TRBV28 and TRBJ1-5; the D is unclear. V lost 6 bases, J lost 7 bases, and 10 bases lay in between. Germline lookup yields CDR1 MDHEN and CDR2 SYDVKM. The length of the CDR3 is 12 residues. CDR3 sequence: CASRPPQQPQHF. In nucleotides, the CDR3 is TGTGCCAGCAGGCCCCCTCAGCAGCCCCAGCATTTT.